The TCR beta chain described here comes from a study of blood T cell repertoires in COVID-19. Study-wide context: Sources were T cells, B-cell-depleted T cells, or PBMCs; the material itself was cDNA or gDNA.

From germline, CDR1 is MDHEN and CDR2 SYDVKM. There are 15 residues in the CDR3. J was trimmed by 4 bases and V by 10 bases; bases with no gene match: 15. Authors' data handling: Amplification of reference gene primers provided the estimated nucleated cell counts. Sequenced by immunoSEQ multiplex PCR; TCRdb stores in-frame clones only, minus some. The D gene and trimming were derived from the DNA, and the V and J assignments and clone size from that table. Of 250,000 or so clones in the sample, around 90% were seen once. The chain links TRBV28 to TRBJ1-2; 7 positions agree with TRBD1. The TCR was taken from an elderly man with acute or convalescent COVID-19. The sequencing sample was made of peripheral blood. The CDR3 here is CATSGRDREVYGYTF. CDR3 DNA: TGTGCCACCAGCGGCAGAGACAGGGAGGTCTATGGCTACACCTTC.